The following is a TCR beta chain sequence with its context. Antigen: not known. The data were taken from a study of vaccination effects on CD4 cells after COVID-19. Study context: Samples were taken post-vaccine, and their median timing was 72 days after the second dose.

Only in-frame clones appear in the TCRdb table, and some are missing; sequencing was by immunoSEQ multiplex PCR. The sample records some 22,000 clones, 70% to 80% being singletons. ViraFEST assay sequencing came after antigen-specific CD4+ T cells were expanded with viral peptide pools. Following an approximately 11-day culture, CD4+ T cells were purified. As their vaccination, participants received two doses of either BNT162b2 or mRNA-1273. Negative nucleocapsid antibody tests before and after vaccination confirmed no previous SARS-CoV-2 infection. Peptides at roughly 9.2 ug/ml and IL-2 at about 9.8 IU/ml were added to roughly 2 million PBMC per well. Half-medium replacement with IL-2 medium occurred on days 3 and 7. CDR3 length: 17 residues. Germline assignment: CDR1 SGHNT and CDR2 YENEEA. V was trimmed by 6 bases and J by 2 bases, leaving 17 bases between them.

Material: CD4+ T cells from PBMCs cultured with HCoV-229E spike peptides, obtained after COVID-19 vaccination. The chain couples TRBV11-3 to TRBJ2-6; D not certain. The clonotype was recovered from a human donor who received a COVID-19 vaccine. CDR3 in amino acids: CASRRLRAGPGANVLTF. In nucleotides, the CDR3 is TGTGCCAGCAGAAGGCTTAGAGCTGGGCCTGGGGCCAACGTCCTGACTTTC.